One sample yielded the 16 T cell receptor beta chains listed below, sequenced in a study of graft-versus-host responses after intestinal transplantation. Clones were sequenced by immunoSEQ multiplex PCR, and TCRdb holds only the in-frame ones, with some missing. The profile covers about 97,000 clones, with more than 80% appearing a single time and roughly a sixth taken by the ten largest. Sequenced material: PBMCs, taken 450 to 480 days after intestinal transplant. These receptor sequences come from a human patient who received an intestinal transplant, so some T cells may come from the graft donor.

The gene calls are TRBV12-5 and TRBJ2-7, with D unclear. Germline V gene lookup returns CDR1 LGHNT and CDR2 FRNRAP. The CDR3 length is 13 residues. V was shortened by 1 base and J by 2 bases, with 6 bases between the two germline ends. CDR3: CASGLANAYEQYF. Here the CDR3 DNA reads TGTGCTAGTGGTTTGGCAAACGCCTACGAGCAGTACTTC.

CDR3 nucleotides: TGTGCCAGCAGTCTAGCGGGGGGCACAGATACGCAGTATTTT. Encoded protein: CASSLAGGTDTQYF. The chain couples TRBV6-4 to TRBJ2-3; 10 nucleotides agree with TRBD2. V lost 5 bases, J lost 1 base, and 0 bases stayed unmatched. The CDR3 consists of 14 residues. From germline, CDR1 is MRHNA and CDR2 SNTAGT.

Only a few counts were recorded for this clone. The CDR3 bases are TGCGCCAGCAGCCGGGGACTAGCGGGAATGGAAGAGACCCAGTACTTC. Translated, it gives CASSRGLAGMEETQYF. This sequence joins TRBV5-1 and TRBJ2-5; 13 nucleotides align to TRBD2. The CDR3 is 16 amino acids. V was pared by 4 bases and J by 3 bases, with 6 bases of the junction left unmatched. Germline values: CDR1 SGHRS, CDR2 YFSETQ.

The chain is built from TRBV7-3 and TRBJ2-1; 8 bases are a match to TRBD2. V shed 5 bases, J shed 6 bases, and the junction held 6 bases outside the gene matches. The CDR3 consists of 14 residues. CDR1 is SGHTA, CDR2 FQGTGA, per germline. The CDR3 coding sequence is TGTGCCAGCAGCCCGGGGGGGGCGGGCAATGAGCAGTTCTTC. Its protein is CASSPGGAGNEQFF. The full variable domain, its missing parts supplied by reference TRBV7-3 and TRBJ2-1, is GAGVSQTPSNKVTEKGKYVELRCDPISGHTALYWYRQSLGQGPEFLIYFQGTGAADDSGLPNDRFFAVRPEGSVSTLKIQRTERGDSAVYLCASSPGGAGNEQFFGPGTRLTVL.

The rearrangement links TRBV2 to TRBJ1-4, with 7 bases aligning to TRBD1. The CDR3 extends over 13 amino acids. V lost 6 bases to trimming and J lost 6 bases; unmatched junction nucleotides: 4. CDR1 and CDR2 (germline): SNHLY, FYNNEI. The CDR3 DNA follows: TGTGCCAGCAGGACAGGGCTTTATGAAAAACTGTTTTTT. It yields the protein CASRTGLYEKLFF.

V usage is TRBV5-1 and J usage is TRBJ2-5; no definite D call. The CDR3 runs 15 residues. Trimming removed 0 bases at V and 5 bases at J, with 14 bases between. Per the germline V gene, CDR1 is SGHRS and CDR2 is YFSETQ. DNA of the CDR3: TGCGCCAGCAGCTTGGAGAAGCCCACTTGGGAGACCCAGTACTTC. This translates into CASSLEKPTWETQYF.

The rearrangement joins TRBV11-2 to TRBJ1-2, with 7 bases aligning to TRBD1. Per the germline V gene, CDR1 is SGHAT and CDR2 is FQNNGV. The CDR3 length is 15 residues. V shed 1 base, J shed 4 bases, and the junction held 6 bases outside the gene matches. CDR3 DNA sequence: TGTGCCAGCAGCTTAGGAGGGACAGCCCTCTATGGCTACACCTTC. Translating gives CASSLGGTALYGYTF.

The V call is TRBV6-5, the J call TRBJ2-5, with 13 bases matching TRBD2. V lost 6 bases to trimming and J lost 5 bases; unmatched junction nucleotides: 6. The CDR3 is made up of 15 amino acids. The germline gives CDR1 MNHEY, CDR2 SVGAGI. The CDR3 loop is CASRPLAGGLETQYF. For the CDR3, the DNA is TGTGCCAGCAGACCACTAGCGGGGGGGCTGGAGACCCAGTACTTC.

The V and J genes are TRBV10-2 and TRBJ1-5, with 10 bases that match TRBD1. Trimming took 6 bases from V and 5 from J; bases not matched to a gene: 10. Per the germline V gene, CDR1 is WSHSY and CDR2 is SAAADI. This CDR3 has 16 residues. The CDR3 DNA follows: TGCGCCAGCAGCGAGGGGGACAGGGGTTTGGATCAGCCCCAGCATTTT. Translated: CASSEGDRGLDQPQHF.

The chain employs TRBV11-2 and TRBJ2-5, with 7 bases matching TRBD1. Germline CDR1 SGHAT, CDR2 FQNNGV. This CDR3 comprises 15 residues. V was clipped by 2 bases and J by 2 bases; unmatched bases: 5. The CDR3 bases are TGTGCCAGCAGCTTATTGGGGACAGCACAAGAGACCCAGTACTTC. Encoded protein: CASSLLGTAQETQYF.

The J gene is TRBJ1-1, the V gene TRBV4-2; tentatively, D is TRBD1 (5 bases). The CDR3 contains 14 residues. The V and J ends lost 4 bases and 1 base respectively, with 10 bases between them. The germline V gene has CDR1 LGHNA and CDR2 YNFKEQ. This chain's CDR3 is CASSPTGQNTEAFF. CDR3 DNA sequence: TGTGCCAGCAGCCCCACGGGGCAGAACACTGAAGCTTTCTTT.

Details on this clone: At one end, the junction sequence differs from germline, possibly due to a read error. The gene calls are TRBV7-7 and TRBJ2-3; D may be TRBD1 or TRBD2 (6 bases each). CDR1 SSHAT and CDR2 FNYEAQ come from the germline V gene (reference sequence). The CDR3 loop spans 15 amino acids. DNA for the CDR3: TGTGCTAGCAGCCCCAACCGGGGGCAAACAGATACGCAGTATTTT. Amino acids: CASSPNRGQTDTQYF.

As regards this clone: Relative to the germline gene, one junction end is altered; a read error may explain this. CDR3 loop: CASSLAQGDYEQYF. The DNA of the CDR3 is TGTGCTAGCAGCTTAGCGCAGGGAGACTACGAGCAGTACTTC. The V gene is TRBV7-7, the J gene TRBJ2-7; perhaps D is TRBD1 or TRBD2 (5 bases each). The CDR3 contains 14 residues. Germline CDR1 reads SSHAT; CDR2 reads FNYEAQ (reference sequence).

The rearrangement joins TRBV4-2 to TRBJ2-6, with 11 bases matching TRBD2. V lost 0 bases, J lost 1 base, and 2 bases stayed unmatched. CDR1 is LGHNA and CDR2 is YNFKEQ in the germline V gene. CDR3 size: 18 residues. In DNA, the CDR3 is TGTGCCAGCAGCCAAGAACTAGCGGGGGCTTCTGGGGCCAACGTCCTGACTTTC. The encoded protein is CASSQELAGASGANVLTF.

The V gene is TRBV2, the J gene TRBJ1-2; a weak D match, TRBD1 (6 bases). This CDR3 is built from 13 residues. The ends were cut back, 4 bases at V and 4 bases at J, with 10 bases in the middle. The germline CDR1 and CDR2 sequences are SNHLY and FYNNEI. CDR3 bases: TGTGCCAGCAGTGGGGGGCAGACCTATGGCTACACCTTC. Protein sequence: CASSGGQTYGYTF.

The chain employs TRBV14 and TRBJ1-1; D may be TRBD1 (6 bases). CDR3 length equals 11 residues. V was pared by 8 bases and J by 10 bases, with 14 bases between. The germline V gene has CDR1 SGHDN and CDR2 FVKESK. This chain's CDR3 is CASRLGGAAFF. The CDR3 DNA reads as TGTGCCAGCCGTCTAGGGGGAGCAGCTTTCTTT.